The 31 T cell receptor beta chains given below trace back to one sample, sequenced in a study of graft-versus-host responses after intestinal transplantation. Clones were sequenced by immunoSEQ multiplex PCR, and TCRdb holds only the in-frame ones, with some missing. The sample holds about 9,700 clones, under 40% seen once. The authors seeded some 200,000 CFSE-labeled responder cells together with some 200,000 irradiated stimulator cells tagged with violet dye. Material: alloreactive CD8+ T cells from a mixed lymphocyte reaction culture, obtained before intestinal transplant. Described subset: CFSE-low proliferating T cells sorted from roughly six-day pre-transplant mixed lymphocyte reaction (GvH or HvG direction). These receptors originate from a human patient who received an intestinal transplant.

This clone was counted only a few times. The chain carries TRBV28 and TRBJ1-4; 8 bases align to TRBD1. CDR3 length: 16 residues. From germline, CDR1 is MDHEN and CDR2 SYDVKM. V lost 5 bases, J lost 10 bases, and 15 bases stayed unmatched. The CDR3 spells CASSEDRVWEMGKLFF. CDR3 nucleotide sequence: TGTGCCAGCAGTGAGGACAGGGTCTGGGAGATGGGAAAACTGTTTTTT.

This rearrangement joins TRBV11-2 to TRBJ2-7; 10 bases line up with TRBD1. The ends lost 4 bases at V and 6 bases at J; junction bases unmatched: 3. This CDR3 comprises 13 residues. CDR1 is SGHAT, CDR2 FQNNGV, per germline. CDR3 sequence reads: CASSSGQGTEQYF. As DNA, the CDR3 is TGTGCCAGCAGCTCGGGACAGGGGACCGAGCAGTACTTC.

This clone has a handful of counts. This rearrangement joins TRBV29-1 to TRBJ2-7; D is possibly TRBD2 (5 bases). Germline CDR1 and CDR2: SQVTM and ANQGSEA. CDR3 length: 15 amino acids. Trimming cost V 0 bases and J 2 bases, with 14 bases left between them. The CDR3 nucleotides are TGCAGCGTTGAAGATGGTGGGGAGACACCCTACGAGCAGTACTTC. Its translation is CSVEDGGETPYEQYF.

The V gene is TRBV27, the J gene TRBJ2-7; D is perhaps TRBD2 (6 bases). The CDR3 length is 16 residues. From germline, CDR1 is MNHEY and CDR2 SMNVEV (reference sequence). Trimming shortened V by 5 bases and J by 3 bases, and 20 bases separated the two germline ends. This CDR3 is CASSPGRRRTGYEQYF. The CDR3 coding sequence is TGTGCCAGCAGTCCAGGGAGGCGCCGGACGGGCTACGAGCAGTACTTC.

The chain joins TRBV9 to TRBJ2-1; TRBD2 matches 9 bases. Germline CDR1 SGDLS, CDR2 YYNGEE. This CDR3 contains 19 residues. The J segment lost 1 base and the V segment lost 3 bases, leaving 14 bases of the junction unmatched. In DNA form, the CDR3 reads TGTGCCAGCAGCGCCCCGAGAGACGCGGGGGGGCCTTCCTACAATGAGCAGTTCTTC. Translating it yields CASSAPRDAGGPSYNEQFF.

The chain recombines TRBV5-1 with TRBJ2-1; D is unresolved. The CDR3 loop spans 13 amino acids. Deletions cut 3 bases from V and 9 bases from J, with 13 bases between. Germline V gives CDR1 SGHRS, CDR2 YFSETQ. CDR3 in DNA: TGCGCCAGCAGCTCCCTAGGAATACTTGAGCAGTTCTTC. It codes for CASSSLGILEQFF.

This clone is judged medium-sized. The genes are TRBV4-2 and TRBJ1-2; 7 bases fit TRBD1. The CDR3 totals 15 residues. CDR1 LGHNA and CDR2 YNFKEQ come from the germline V gene. The junction had 13 bases not matched to a gene; V was cut back by 4 bases and J by 8 bases. CDR3 DNA: TGTGCCAGCAGCCCCGTGGAGGGGGCGAGCGGGGGCTACACCTTC. Its protein product is CASSPVEGASGGYTF.

By share of the sample, this clone is medium-sized. V and J are TRBV27 and TRBJ2-7; D is perhaps TRBD1 (6 bases). V dropped 5 bases and J dropped 0 bases, with 11 bases sitting between them. The CDR3 runs to 14 residues. Looked up from germline, CDR1 is MNHEY and CDR2 is SMNVEV (reference sequence). The CDR3 DNA reads TGTGCCAGCAGTCCAGGGGCTACCTCCTACGAGCAGTACTTC. Protein: CASSPGATSYEQYF.

J is TRBJ2-3 and V is TRBV9, with TRBD1 matching 12 bases. With V trimmed by 2 bases and J by 5 bases, 3 bases remained unmatched. CDR1 is SGDLS and CDR2 is YYNGEE in the germline V gene. The CDR3 loop spans 15 amino acids. CDR3 residues: CASSVGTGGRDTQYF. The DNA of the CDR3 is TGTGCCAGCAGCGTTGGGACAGGGGGCCGAGATACGCAGTATTTT.

By frequency in the sample, this clone is medium-sized. V and J are TRBV6-5 and TRBJ1-4, with D possibly TRBD1 on 6 matching bases. The germline V gene has CDR1 MNHEY and CDR2 SVGAGI. The germline V and J ends were trimmed by 2 bases and 5 bases, with 15 bases remaining between them. The CDR3 is 16 residues long. DNA for the CDR3: TGTGCCAGCAGTTACGGGTTGTGGGACATCAATGAAAAACTGTTTTTT. Amino acid sequence: CASSYGLWDINEKLFF.

The chain uses TRBV9 and TRBJ2-1; TRBD1 matches at 7 bases. The CDR3 is 15 amino acids. Germline loops: CDR1 SGDLS, CDR2 YYNGEE. Germline trimming cut 3 bases from V and 4 bases from J; bases unmatched to any gene: 7. CDR3 in amino acids: CASSAAGTVYNEQFF. The CDR3 DNA sequence: TGTGCCAGCAGCGCCGCCGGGACAGTATACAATGAGCAGTTCTTC.

The J gene is TRBJ1-6, the V gene TRBV27, with TRBD1 matching 10 bases. The CDR3 consists of 16 residues. Unmatched junction bases numbered 10, after V lost 6 bases and J lost 8 bases. Germline assignment: CDR1 MNHEY and CDR2 SMNVEV (reference sequence). The CDR3 DNA reads TGTGCCAGCAGGTCACTGACAGGGGGCCCGGATTCACCCCTCCACTTT. It codes for CASRSLTGGPDSPLHF.

This clone showed up just a few times. The rearrangement joins TRBV6-1 to TRBJ2-1, with D perhaps TRBD2 (7 bases). Germline values: CDR1 MNHNS, CDR2 SASEGT. Deletions cut 7 bases from V and 4 bases from J, with 14 bases between. The CDR3 is 14 residues long. In DNA, the CDR3 is TGTGCCAGCATCCCCGGGGGGCCTTACAATGAGCAGTTCTTC. The encoded protein is CASIPGGPYNEQFF.

V gene TRBV6-5 combines with J gene TRBJ2-5, with 9 nucleotides matching TRBD1. V gave up 2 bases and J gave up 1 base; unmatched junction bases: 2. Germline V gives CDR1 MNHEY, CDR2 SVGAGI. This CDR3 has 15 residues. The CDR3 nucleotides are TGTGCCAGCAGTTACGTGGACAGGGGCCAAGAGACCCAGTACTTC. Translating it yields CASSYVDRGQETQYF.

This chain uses TRBV10-1 with TRBJ2-2; TRBD1 agrees at 9 bases. Germline V lookup: CDR1 WNHNN, CDR2 SYGVQD (reference sequence). Losses at the gene ends were 8 bases for V and 1 base for J; bases not matched to a gene: 5. The CDR3 consists of 15 residues. The CDR3 DNA follows: TGCGCCAGCCGACGGGACAGGGAGAACACCGGGGAGCTGTTTTTT. Translating it yields CASRRDRENTGELFF.

The chain couples TRBV7-2 to TRBJ2-3; D ambiguous. Germline loops: CDR1 SGHTA, CDR2 FQGNSA. Trimming took off 5 bases at V and 5 bases at J, with 5 bases between the two ends. The CDR3 loop spans 11 amino acids. This CDR3 reads CASSPLDTQYF. CDR3 nucleotides: TGTGCCAGCAGCCCCCTAGATACGCAGTATTTT.

This clone showed up just a few times. The CDR3 loop reads CASSPYLLNTEAFF. The CDR3 DNA reads as TGTGCCAGCAGTCCGTACCTATTGAACACTGAAGCTTTCTTT. The chain has TRBV6-5 and TRBJ1-1, with unresolved D. This CDR3 contains 14 residues. Trimming stripped 5 bases from V and 0 bases from J, with 10 bases between. Per the germline V gene, CDR1 is MNHEY and CDR2 is SVGAGI.

This clone occurred a few times. This sequence joins TRBV2 and TRBJ2-7, with 8 bases that match TRBD2. Trimming cost V 6 bases and J 4 bases; bases outside gene matches: 2. Germline assignment: CDR1 SNHLY and CDR2 FYNNEI. The CDR3 consists of 12 residues. The chain's CDR3 is CASRRLAYEQYF. DNA of the CDR3: TGTGCCAGCAGGCGACTAGCGTACGAGCAGTACTTC.

This clone was seen once. The chain links TRBV9 to TRBJ2-1; TRBD2 is a possible D gene (6 bases). Trimming stripped 0 bases from V and 0 bases from J, with 10 bases between. The CDR3 sequence is 16 residues long. Germline values: CDR1 SGDLS, CDR2 YYNGEE. CDR3 nucleotide sequence: TGTGCCAGCAGCGTAGATGGAGGGAGCTCCTACAATGAGCAGTTCTTC. It specifies CASSVDGGSSYNEQFF.

V is TRBV6-1 and J is TRBJ1-1; D unclear. The germline V gene encodes CDR1 MNHNS and CDR2 SASEGT. V gave up 0 bases and J gave up 7 bases, with 15 bases separating them. There are 15 residues in the CDR3. The DNA of the CDR3 is TGTGCCAGCAGTGAAGCGCCGTGGACGGGGTTTGAAGCTTTCTTT. Translated, it gives CASSEAPWTGFEAFF.

The chain is built from TRBV6-1 and TRBJ2-5; D might be TRBD1 (6 bases). The germline gives CDR1 MNHNS, CDR2 SASEGT. The V end was cut by 6 bases, the J end by 5 bases, with 19 bases between. The CDR3 runs 15 residues. The chain's CDR3 is CASSFGGQSRETQYF. DNA of the CDR3: TGTGCCAGCAGCTTTGGAGGACAGTCCCGGGAGACCCAGTACTTC.

The rearrangement links TRBV6-4 to TRBJ2-2; D might be TRBD1 (6 bases). V lost 5 bases, J lost 5 bases, and 12 bases lay in between. The CDR3 spans 14 residues. CDR1 is MRHNA and CDR2 is SNTAGT in the germline V gene. CDR3 nucleotides: TGTGCCAGCAGTCCGGACAGAGGTACCGGGGAGCTGTTTTTT. Translation gives CASSPDRGTGELFF.

J is TRBJ2-1 and V is TRBV23-1; D is perhaps TRBD2 (5 bases). TRBV23-1 is an ORF; its function is uncertain. Trimming took off 3 bases at V and 0 bases at J, with 18 bases between the two ends. The CDR3 spans 18 residues. DNA for the CDR3: TGCGCCAGCAGTCAGGGCAAGCGGATCCTGAGCTCCTACAATGAGCAGTTCTTC. Encoded protein: CASSQGKRILSSYNEQFF.

This clone counts as medium-sized. The gene calls are TRBV4-2 and TRBJ1-2, with D unresolved. Germline CDR1 reads LGHNA; CDR2 reads YNFKEQ. V lost 4 bases and J 8 bases, leaving 14 bases between the germline ends. The length of the CDR3 is 13 residues. CDR3 protein: CASSPGDAGGYTF. DNA for the CDR3: TGTGCCAGCAGCCCCGGAGATGCGGGAGGCTACACCTTC.

Comment on this clone: Compared with germline, one end of the junction differs, possibly owing to a read error. The same CDR3 is also encoded by other DNA sequences in this sample. The genes are TRBV4-1 and TRBJ1-4; no firm D call. Germline CDR1 reads MGHRA; CDR2 reads YSYEKL. The CDR3 consists of 15 residues. In nucleotides, the CDR3 is TGTGCCAGCAGCCTACGACAAACTTCTAATGAAAAACTGTTTTTT. Encoded protein: CASSLRQTSNEKLFF.

V and J are TRBV6-6 and TRBJ2-7; D remains unclear. The CDR3 has 11 amino acids. V lost 9 bases and J 6 bases, leaving 12 bases between the germline ends. Germline CDR1 and CDR2: MNHNY and SVGAGI (reference sequence). The DNA of the CDR3 is TGTGCCAGTCTTTCAGGCTTCGAGCAGTACTTC. Its protein is CASLSGFEQYF.

V is TRBV7-9 and J is TRBJ2-3; D is unresolved. Germline V gene lookup returns CDR1 SEHNR and CDR2 FQNEAQ (reference sequence). The CDR3 runs 12 residues. V was trimmed by 3 bases and J by 5 bases, leaving 6 bases between them. CDR3 in DNA: TGTGCCAGCAGCTTTAGAGGAGATACGCAGTATTTT. Its protein is CASSFRGDTQYF.

The chain employs TRBV15 and TRBJ1-5, with unresolved D. CDR1 LNHNV and CDR2 YYDKDF come from the germline V gene (reference sequence). This CDR3 has 14 amino acids. V lost 8 bases to trimming and J lost 3 bases, with 14 bases between them. CDR3 sequence reads: CATGSAVANQPQHF. In DNA, the CDR3 is TGTGCCACCGGAAGTGCGGTGGCCAATCAGCCCCAGCATTTT.

The chain is built from TRBV28 and TRBJ2-2; possible D gene TRBD2, 5 bases. Looked up from germline, CDR1 is MDHEN and CDR2 is SYDVKM. This CDR3 is 16 amino acids long. V lost 3 bases to trimming and J lost 4 bases, with 15 bases between them. The CDR3 nucleotides are TGTGCCAGCAGTTTTGGAAGTCCCGGAGGCACCGGGGAGCTGTTTTTT. Protein product: CASSFGSPGGTGELFF.

The chain joins TRBV5-6 to TRBJ2-5; no definite D call. V gave up 4 bases and J gave up 4 bases, with 17 bases separating them. The CDR3 has 15 residues. Germline values: CDR1 SGHDT, CDR2 YYEEEE. The DNA of the CDR3 is TGTGCCAGCAGCGTCTACCGGTCGGCTAGAGAGACCCAGTACTTC. Amino acids: CASSVYRSARETQYF.

This rearrangement joins TRBV15 to TRBJ1-4; the match to TRBD1 covers 11 bases. CDR3 size: 16 residues. The V segment lost 5 bases and the J segment 7 bases; nucleotides outside the gene matches: 9. Germline CDR1 LNHNV, CDR2 YYDKDF (reference sequence). In DNA, the CDR3 is TGTGCCACCAGCCCGGGGGGGACAGGGGGAAGTGAAAAACTGTTTTTT. The encoded protein is CATSPGGTGGSEKLFF. The full variable domain, in which reference TRBV15 and TRBJ1-4 provide the parts outside the CDR3, is DAMVIQNPRYQVTQFGKPVTLSCSQTLNHNVMYWYQQKSSQAPKLLFHYYDKDFNNEADTPDNFQSRRPNTSFCFLDIRSPGLGDTAMYLCATSPGGTGGSEKLFFGSGTQLSVL.